The next 2 T cell receptor beta chains were all read from a single sample in a study of patients and donors after allogeneic stem cell transplantation. TCRdb ran MiXCR on the RT-PCR reads and lists one entry per CDR3 protein. The table has approximately 31,000 distinct CDR3 sequences, roughly a third seen once; the top ten hold more than 65%. Sequenced: blood, either unsorted or a sorted T cell fraction (not recorded which). The receptor source for this set is a human donor who was either an allogeneic HSCT recipient or a stem cell or donor lymphocyte infusion donor (not recorded which). It is not recorded whose cells these are; they may come from a transplant donor.

This clonotype was seen only a few times. This chain connects TRBV10-3 to TRBJ1-4, with TRBD1 matching over 9 bases. V dropped 6 bases and J dropped 6; count of bases not matched to a gene: 5. Germline assignment: CDR1 ENHRY and CDR2 SYGVKD. The CDR3 spans 14 residues. CDR3 DNA sequence: TGTGCCATCAGGGACGGGACAGGGCATGAAAAACTGTTTTTT. Translating gives CAIRDGTGHEKLFF.

The chain uses TRBV30 and TRBJ2-7; D not certain. The CDR3 runs 15 residues. V was shortened by 0 bases and J by 5 bases, with 17 bases between the two germline ends. Germline V gives CDR1 GTSNPN, CDR2 SVGIG (reference sequence). The CDR3 DNA follows: TGTGCCTGGAGTGTAAGTGGCCGCCGCACCGACGAGCAGTACTTC. Translated: CAWSVSGRRTDEQYF.